This TCR beta chain was observed in a study of T cell repertoires in cytomegalovirus infection. Study overall: HLA-C-restricted CMV epitopes, recently identified, and well-studied HLA-B-restricted ones were used by the study. Points from the study as a whole: Dominating the ex vivo response were HLA-C-restricted CMV-specific TCR beta clonotypes.

The germline CDR1 and CDR2 sequences are MNHNY and SVGAGI (reference sequence). The CDR3 length is 16 residues. Trimming pared 0 bases from V and 0 bases from J, leaving 8 bases between. This clonotype was detected a few times. What it recognizes is unknown. Each CDR3 protein gets one entry after TCRdb re-called the reads with MiXCR. Of about a million distinct CDR3 sequences listed, 31% are singletons. Sequencing was performed on cultured CD8+ T cells from PBMCs, taken from culture after CMV antigen stimulation. V usage is TRBV6-6 and J usage is TRBJ2-2; no reliable D call. The source is a human donor in good health (CMV status not recorded). Some clones in this sample may be carry-over from other donors' samples. Here the CDR3 DNA reads TGTGCCAGCAGTTACTCGCTCGCGGCGAACACCGGGGAGCTGTTTTTT. As protein: CASSYSLAANTGELFF.